Described below is a single TCR beta chain sequence and its context. The V gene lost 5 bases and the J gene lost 7 bases, with 17 bases spanning the gap. The germline gives CDR1 MNHEY, CDR2 SVGAGI. The CDR3 length is 15 residues. The 120-subject validation cohort, separate from the approximately 670-subject first cohort, included the donors. This specimen comes from a study of cytomegalovirus exposure and HLA in healthy donors. Background on the study: A subsequent analysis reported that the 120 validation repertoires were produced on the same platform that had also been used for the roughly 700 first-cohort repertoires.

Produced via immunoSEQ multiplex PCR; TCRdb's table is partial and in-frame only. The table has fewer than 200,000 clones, less than 85% seen once. The sequenced sample was PBMCs. The sequence was collected from a man younger than 30 in good health and CMV-seropositive. The chain carries TRBV6-5 and TRBJ1-4; the D gene is possibly TRBD1 (6 bases). CDR3 sequence: CASSLTDRSLEKLFF. As DNA, the CDR3 is TGTGCCAGCAGTCTAACCGACAGGTCCCTTGAAAAACTGTTTTTT.